A selection of T cell receptor beta chains follows, all from one sample in a study of CD8 T cells in Susac syndrome. TCRdb called the immunoSEQ multiplex PCR reads again in MiXCR, with one record for every CDR3 protein. The table includes a few hundred thousand distinct CDR3 sequences, over 85% detected once. The source material was CD4+ T cells from PBMCs. Receptors originate from a human donor with multiple sclerosis. The conserved cysteine and the conserved F or W are not part of the CDR3 here. Fields, in order: CDR3 length, V gene, clone size, J gene, CDR3 protein. Expanded clones get a size class; other rows say once, few or many, or leave the size out.

cdr3_length: 14
v_call: TRBV16
clone_size: -
j_call: TRBJ1-2
cdr3_aa: ASSQLGLRSNYGYT

cdr3_length: 15
v_call: TRBV2
clone_size: once
j_call: TRBJ1-1
cdr3_aa: ASSGRPADGLNTEAF

cdr3_length: 11
v_call: TRBV29-1
clone_size: few
j_call: TRBJ2-7
cdr3_aa: SVGKQGTGEQY

cdr3_length: 10
v_call: TRBV27
clone_size: -
j_call: TRBJ2-1
cdr3_aa: ASSLGVNEQF

cdr3_length: 11
v_call: TRBV20-1
clone_size: -
j_call: TRBJ2-3
cdr3_aa: SAGGQGTDTQY

cdr3_length: 12
v_call: TRBV6-1
clone_size: once
j_call: TRBJ2-5
cdr3_aa: ASSEVAGGETQY

cdr3_length: 12
v_call: TRBV19
clone_size: -
j_call: TRBJ1-4
cdr3_aa: ASSILPSNEKLF

cdr3_length: 13
v_call: TRBV6-5
clone_size: -
j_call: TRBJ2-2
cdr3_aa: ASSYRGADTGELF

cdr3_length: 16
v_call: TRBV23-1
clone_size: -
j_call: TRBJ1-6
cdr3_aa: ASSLTRQTGPNNSPLH

cdr3_length: 13
v_call: TRBV4-1
clone_size: -
j_call: TRBJ1-6
cdr3_aa: ASSQHAEINSPLH

cdr3_length: 14
v_call: TRBV15
clone_size: once
j_call: TRBJ2-2
cdr3_aa: ATSRAHGTGVGELF

cdr3_length: 16
v_call: TRBV23-1
clone_size: -
j_call: TRBJ2-1
cdr3_aa: ASSEKGSGTPLGNEQF

cdr3_length: 9
v_call: TRBV30
clone_size: once
j_call: TRBJ2-2
cdr3_aa: AWTSTGELF

cdr3_length: 11
v_call: TRBV19
clone_size: -
j_call: TRBJ1-4
cdr3_aa: ASSGTGWEKLF

cdr3_length: 12
v_call: TRBV2
clone_size: -
j_call: TRBJ2-7
cdr3_aa: ASSESYQGYEQY

cdr3_length: 12
v_call: TRBV20-1
clone_size: -
j_call: TRBJ2-2
cdr3_aa: SATPGQITGELF

cdr3_length: 14
v_call: TRBV24-1
clone_size: -
j_call: TRBJ2-5
cdr3_aa: ATSEPDGGDLETQY

cdr3_length: 11
v_call: TRBV2
clone_size: -
j_call: TRBJ2-5
cdr3_aa: ASTRTRAETQY

cdr3_length: 10
v_call: TRBV5-1
clone_size: -
j_call: TRBJ1-1
cdr3_aa: ASSLAESEAF

cdr3_length: 14
v_call: TRBV12-3/TRBV12-4
clone_size: -
j_call: TRBJ1-4
cdr3_aa: ASSEALGTINEKLF

cdr3_length: 13
v_call: TRBV3-1
clone_size: -
j_call: TRBJ1-1
cdr3_aa: ASSPYTGENTEAF

cdr3_length: 11
v_call: TRBV27
clone_size: once
j_call: TRBJ1-1
cdr3_aa: ASSSPLVAEAF

cdr3_length: 12
v_call: TRBV4-2
clone_size: -
j_call: TRBJ2-1
cdr3_aa: ASSQDKRENEQF

cdr3_length: 14
v_call: TRBV15
clone_size: -
j_call: TRBJ2-1
cdr3_aa: ATSRVRTLYWDEQF

cdr3_length: 13
v_call: TRBV14
clone_size: -
j_call: TRBJ2-3
cdr3_aa: ASSQYRGQADTQY

cdr3_length: 12
v_call: TRBV12-3/TRBV12-4
clone_size: -
j_call: TRBJ2-7
cdr3_aa: ASSLGGGTLEQY

cdr3_length: 14
v_call: TRBV24-1
clone_size: -
j_call: TRBJ2-2
cdr3_aa: ATSDSSRAVTGELF

cdr3_length: 11
v_call: TRBV20-1
clone_size: -
j_call: TRBJ1-1
cdr3_aa: SAPGQMNTEAF

cdr3_length: 13
v_call: TRBV14
clone_size: -
j_call: TRBJ1-2
cdr3_aa: ASSQMDRVGYGYT

cdr3_length: 12
v_call: TRBV15
clone_size: -
j_call: TRBJ1-3
cdr3_aa: ATSRANSGNTIY

cdr3_length: 13
v_call: TRBV12-3/TRBV12-4
clone_size: -
j_call: TRBJ1-4
cdr3_aa: ASSLGKMANEKLF

cdr3_length: 12
v_call: TRBV20-1
clone_size: -
j_call: TRBJ1-1
cdr3_aa: SATRPDYRAEAF

cdr3_length: 10
v_call: TRBV29-1
clone_size: -
j_call: TRBJ1-5
cdr3_aa: SVRQGNQPQH

cdr3_length: 11
v_call: TRBV9
clone_size: -
j_call: TRBJ1-5
cdr3_aa: ASSVDPREPQH

cdr3_length: 11
v_call: TRBV4-2
clone_size: -
j_call: TRBJ2-5
cdr3_aa: ASSQDTGETQY

cdr3_length: 15
v_call: TRBV5-4
clone_size: once
j_call: TRBJ1-1
cdr3_aa: ASSPGTVRGMNTEAF

cdr3_length: 12
v_call: TRBV27
clone_size: -
j_call: TRBJ2-2
cdr3_aa: ASRPGQNTGELF

cdr3_length: 11
v_call: TRBV12-3/TRBV12-4
clone_size: -
j_call: TRBJ2-3
cdr3_aa: ASSFGGTDTQY

cdr3_length: 11
v_call: TRBV9
clone_size: -
j_call: TRBJ2-2
cdr3_aa: ASSVTRTGELF

cdr3_length: 13
v_call: TRBV12-3/TRBV12-4
clone_size: -
j_call: TRBJ2-1
cdr3_aa: ASSLTSGGVDEQF

cdr3_length: 13
v_call: TRBV10-3
clone_size: -
j_call: TRBJ2-3
cdr3_aa: AISESIASTDTQY

cdr3_length: 12
v_call: TRBV5-5
clone_size: once
j_call: TRBJ2-1
cdr3_aa: ASSPPPSYNEQF

cdr3_length: 12
v_call: TRBV6-6
clone_size: -
j_call: TRBJ1-3
cdr3_aa: ASRDTYSGNTIY

cdr3_length: 9
v_call: TRBV29-1
clone_size: -
j_call: TRBJ2-3
cdr3_aa: SVARGDTQY

cdr3_length: 13
v_call: TRBV9
clone_size: -
j_call: TRBJ2-2
cdr3_aa: ASSISGGNTGELF

cdr3_length: 9
v_call: TRBV28
clone_size: -
j_call: TRBJ2-3
cdr3_aa: ASRTLGTQY

cdr3_length: 11
v_call: TRBV10-3
clone_size: -
j_call: TRBJ2-7
cdr3_aa: AIRDRLSYEQY

cdr3_length: 11
v_call: TRBV15
clone_size: -
j_call: TRBJ2-7
cdr3_aa: ATSRATATEQY

cdr3_length: 13
v_call: TRBV5-4
clone_size: -
j_call: TRBJ2-7
cdr3_aa: ASSLERGGTYEQY

cdr3_length: 13
v_call: TRBV19
clone_size: once
j_call: TRBJ1-2
cdr3_aa: ASSAPGGLRYGYT

cdr3_length: 9
v_call: TRBV10-3
clone_size: -
j_call: TRBJ1-1
cdr3_aa: AIMRNAEAF